The rows below give T cell receptor beta chains drawn from one sample of a study of shared clonotypes between healthy human individuals. The repertoire was sequenced with immunoSEQ multiplex PCR; TCRdb's copy has only in-frame clones and lacks some. The table has roughly 1,800,000 clones, 85% to 95% seen once. The sample was naive CD8+ T cells sorted from blood. These receptors originate from a man in his late teens or twenties in good health. The CDR3 runs from the conserved cysteine through the conserved F or W. A D gene is named only where the DNA matches it firmly. The listing skips clone size in some rows; elsewhere it reads once, few, many or a size class.

d_call: .
clone_size: .
v_call: TRBV6-1
j_call: TRBJ2-7
cdr3_aa: CASSEGGAYEQYF
cdr3_nt: TGTGCCAGCAGTGAAGGGGGAGCCTACGAGCAGTACTTC

d_call: TRBD1
clone_size: .
v_call: TRBV30
j_call: TRBJ2-1
cdr3_aa: CALTGVSSYNEQFF
cdr3_nt: TGTGCCTTGACAGGGGTGAGCTCCTACAATGAGCAGTTCTTC

d_call: .
clone_size: .
v_call: TRBV6-6
j_call: TRBJ2-5
cdr3_aa: CASSYGTDRIQETQYF
cdr3_nt: TGTGCCAGCAGTTACGGGACTGATCGGATTCAAGAGACCCAGTACTTC

d_call: .
clone_size: .
v_call: TRBV19
j_call: TRBJ2-7
cdr3_aa: CASSIGGFSSYEQYF
cdr3_nt: TGTGCCAGTAGTATAGGAGGTTTTAGCTCCTACGAGCAGTACTTC

d_call: TRBD1
clone_size: few
v_call: TRBV9
j_call: TRBJ1-3
cdr3_aa: CASSARGSWTGEVENTIYF
cdr3_nt: TGTGCCAGCAGCGCGAGGGGATCTTGGACAGGGGAGGTTGAAAACACCATATATTTT

d_call: .
clone_size: .
v_call: TRBV5-6
j_call: TRBJ1-5
cdr3_aa: CASSLNRVSAGNQPQHF
cdr3_nt: TGTGCCAGCAGCCTAAACCGGGTCTCGGCCGGCAATCAGCCCCAGCATTTT

d_call: TRBD2
clone_size: .
v_call: TRBV7-6
j_call: TRBJ2-3
cdr3_aa: CASSLSGADTQYF
cdr3_nt: TGTGCCAGCAGCTTGAGCGGGGCGGATACGCAGTATTTT

d_call: .
clone_size: few
v_call: TRBV19
j_call: TRBJ2-7
cdr3_aa: CASSQSPISYEQYF
cdr3_nt: TGTGCCAGCTCCCAGTCTCCCATCTCCTACGAGCAGTACTTC

d_call: TRBD1
clone_size: .
v_call: TRBV4-1
j_call: TRBJ1-2
cdr3_aa: CASSDGGQGFGYTF
cdr3_nt: TGCGCCAGCAGCGACGGAGGACAGGGGTTCGGCTACACCTTC

d_call: TRBD2
clone_size: .
v_call: TRBV4-1
j_call: TRBJ2-2
cdr3_aa: CASSQEKGGRRIGELFF
cdr3_nt: TGCGCCAGCAGCCAAGAAAAGGGCGGGAGGAGGATCGGGGAGCTGTTTTTT

d_call: .
clone_size: .
v_call: TRBV27
j_call: TRBJ2-3
cdr3_aa: CASSLSSPSEDTQYF
cdr3_nt: TGTGCCAGCAGTTTATCGTCTCCTAGCGAAGATACGCAGTATTTT

d_call: .
clone_size: .
v_call: TRBV6-5
j_call: TRBJ1-5
cdr3_aa: CASSYGADQPQHF
cdr3_nt: TGTGCCAGCAGTTACGGCGCCGATCAGCCCCAGCATTTT

d_call: TRBD1
clone_size: .
v_call: TRBV5-6
j_call: TRBJ2-7
cdr3_aa: CASSWGTGVAEQYF
cdr3_nt: TGTGCCAGCAGCTGGGGGACAGGGGTCGCGGAGCAGTACTTC

d_call: .
clone_size: .
v_call: TRBV19
j_call: TRBJ2-3
cdr3_aa: CASSMEGFTDTQYF
cdr3_nt: TGTGCCAGTAGTATGGAGGGGTTCACAGATACGCAGTATTTT

d_call: TRBD2
clone_size: .
v_call: TRBV10-3
j_call: TRBJ2-3
cdr3_aa: CAISELGGGRTDTQYF
cdr3_nt: TGTGCCATCAGTGAGCTGGGCGGGGGGCGCACAGATACGCAGTATTTT

d_call: .
clone_size: .
v_call: TRBV7-6
j_call: TRBJ2-7
cdr3_aa: CASSFGSSYEQYF
cdr3_nt: TGTGCCAGCAGCTTTGGTAGCTCCTACGAGCAGTACTTC